This T cell receptor (beta chain) was sequenced for a study of CD8+ T cells in alopecia areata. Whole-study context: Treatment comprised oral tofacitinib, 5 to 10 mg twice daily, in treated patients. Study-level results: Having one nonresponder leaves uncertain how baseline CD8+ expansion relates to response. Lesional scalp exceeded normal scalp in clonality, especially in alopecia totalis/universalis.

Treatment indicated: oral pan-JAK inhibitor, 5-10 mg twice daily. J gave up 7 bases and V 4 bases, and 12 bases lay outside the gene matches. CDR1 SGDLS and CDR2 YYNGEE come from the germline V gene. The CDR3 loop spans 15 amino acids. This clone is a singleton in its sample. What it binds is not known. Following RNA extraction, reverse transcription yielded cDNA that acted as the sequencing template. Clones were sequenced by immunoSEQ multiplex PCR, and TCRdb holds only the in-frame ones, with some missing. Of over 150,000 clones listed, about 53% are singletons. The gene calls are TRBV9 and TRBJ1-2, with 8 bases that match TRBD1. This TCR was recovered from a human donor with alopecia areata. Sample: CD8+ T cells sorted from blood, taken at week 24, from a patient treated with tofacitinib. CDR3 bases: TGTGCCAGCAGCATAGGGGGACAGGAGGGACGTGGCTACACCTTC. Protein sequence: CASSIGGQEGRGYTF.